The 15 T cell receptor beta chains presented below share a single source sample, sequenced in a study of CXCR3-negative and CXCR3-positive naive CD8 T cells. All TRB cDNA libraries came from 5' RACE performed with UMI labels. After re-calling the 5' RACE reads, TCRdb lists one entry per CDR3 protein, DNA absent. The ten top clones account for 0.7% to 1%, within a sample of around 84,000 distinct CDR3 sequences. Broader study findings: TRB CDR3 hydrophobicity was greater in CXCR3-positive naive cells than in CXCR3-negative naive cells.

What these receptors recognize is not known. The source material was naive CXCR3+ CD8+ T cells from blood. The sample's subset: CD45RO-CCR7+CD27+CD95- naive CD8+ T cells expressing CXCR3 (TNR3+). All receptors derive from a human donor in good health. Some clones in this sample may be carry-over from other donors' samples.

The chain combines TRBV10-1 with TRBJ2-2; there is no DNA to check the TCRdb D call of TRBD2. Germline CDR1 WNHNN, CDR2 SYGVQD (reference sequence). This CDR3 region has 13 residues. CDR3: CATRDSNTGELFF.

This rearrangement joins TRBV12-5 to TRBJ2-2; TCRdb lists TRBD2, though no DNA is available to test this call. This CDR3 spans 19 amino acids. Germline V lookup: CDR1 LGHNT, CDR2 FRNRAP. This chain's CDR3 is CASGSDLAGDPPGTGELFF.

This chain connects TRBV24-1 to TRBJ2-1; absent DNA, TCRdb's TRBD1 call cannot be checked. The CDR3 runs 16 residues. Germline V lookup: CDR1 KGHDR, CDR2 SFDVKD. The CDR3 here is CATSETGSLSYNEQFF.

The chain is built from TRBV20-1 and TRBJ2-7. CDR3 length equals 13 residues. Germline V lookup: CDR1 DFQATT, CDR2 SNEGSKA (reference sequence). CDR3 residues: CSARDAQSYEQYF.

The genes are TRBV3-1 and TRBJ2-7. The germline CDR1 and CDR2 sequences are LGHDT and YNNKEL (reference sequence). The CDR3 loop spans 12 amino acids. The CDR3 loop reads CASSHVASEQYF.

The chain combines TRBV11-3 with TRBJ1-1. From germline, CDR1 is SGHNT and CDR2 YENEEA. This CDR3 region has 16 residues. The CDR3 protein is CASSLDGREANTEAFF.

The chain uses TRBV7-3 and TRBJ2-7; TCRdb calls TRBD1, which cannot be checked without DNA. The CDR3 has 16 residues. Per the germline V gene, CDR1 is SGHTA and CDR2 is FQGTGA. CDR3 residues: CASSPTGPLAAYEQYF.

The rearrangement joins TRBV5-1 to TRBJ2-7; TCRdb's D gene call, TRBD2, goes unchecked for lack of DNA. The CDR3 spans 15 residues. Germline V gene lookup returns CDR1 SGHRS and CDR2 YFSETQ. The CDR3 region is CASSLLSLPDYEQYF.

The CDR3 region is CASSPYQGNTEAFF. V gene TRBV9 combines with J gene TRBJ1-1; TCRdb names TRBD1, which stays unverified in the absence of DNA. CDR1 and CDR2 (germline): SGDLS, YYNGEE. CDR3 size: 14 residues. The whole variable domain, filled in from reference TRBV9 and TRBJ1-1, reads DSGVTQTPKHLITATGQRVTLRCSPRSGDLSVYWYQQSLDQGLQFLIQYYNGEERAKGNILERFSAQQFPDLHSELNLSSLELGDSALYFCASSPYQGNTEAFFGQGTRLTVV.

This chain joins TRBV27 and TRBJ2-1; TCRdb outputs TRBD1, but without DNA this stays unchecked. Per germline, CDR1 MNHEY and CDR2 SMNVEV (reference sequence). The CDR3 has 14 residues. This CDR3 is CASSLGTGFSEQFF.

The chain links TRBV14 to TRBJ2-7; TCRdb reports TRBD1, a call that lacks DNA to check it against. Germline V gene sequence: CDR1 SGHDN, CDR2 FVKESK. The length of the CDR3 is 15 residues. Here the CDR3 reads CASSLTGTFSYEQYF.

This chain links TRBV12-3 or TRBV12-4 with TRBJ2-5. The CDR3 is made up of 12 amino acids. The CDR3 loop reads CASRRNQETQYF.

V usage is TRBV7-2 and J usage is TRBJ2-7; lacking DNA, the TRBD2 call made by TCRdb goes unchecked. Germline CDR1 is SGHTA and CDR2 is FQGNSA. The CDR3 contains 18 residues. This CDR3 reads CASSLTGLAGGLSYEQYF.

The CDR3 reads CASSPRRGGYNEQFF. The V and J genes are TRBV28 and TRBJ2-1. This CDR3 contains 15 residues. From germline, CDR1 is MDHEN and CDR2 SYDVKM.

The chain links TRBV28 to TRBJ2-1; the D call from TCRdb, TRBD1, cannot be confirmed without DNA. The CDR3 has 20 residues. Per germline, CDR1 MDHEN and CDR2 SYDVKM. The CDR3 here is CASSSLQLTQGPSSYNEQFF. The variable domain in full, completed from reference TRBV28 and TRBJ2-1, reads DVKVTQSSRYLVKRTGEKVFLECVQDMDHENMFWYRQDPGLGLRLIYFSYDVKMKEKGDIPEGYSVSREKKERFSLILESASTNQTSMYLCASSSLQLTQGPSSYNEQFFGPGTRLTVL.